Below, one TCR beta chain is given with its context. As yet, its antigen is unknown. The sample is drawn from a study of response to subunit inactivated influenza vaccine. The CDR3 extends over 15 amino acids. CDR1 and CDR2 from the germline V gene are MNHEY and SMNVEV (reference sequence). J was trimmed by 9 bases and V by 1 base; bases with no gene match: 6. TCRdb called the RT-PCR reads again in MiXCR, with one record for every CDR3 protein. The profile shows 550,000 to 800,000 distinct CDR3 sequences, approximately 14% of them singletons. Study-level results: The authors suggested that few new T cells are recruited per seasonal influenza vaccination.

This material consisted of PBMCs from blood, taken 11 to 12 days after vaccination. This sequence joins TRBV27 and TRBJ2-1; TRBD2 agrees at 10 bases. The origin of this receptor is a man aged 45-65 years who received an inactivated influenza vaccine. CDR3 region: CASSLYPAGGGEQFF. In nucleotides, the CDR3 is TGTGCCAGCAGTTTATATCCAGCGGGAGGGGGTGAGCAGTTCTTC.